This T cell receptor beta chain was documented in a study of OX40 agonist ivuxolimab in advanced cancers. The wider study: Patients undergoing dose escalation presented with hepatocellular carcinoma, melanoma, renal cell or head and neck cancer. A mean age of roughly 60 years, range roughly 23 to 85, was recorded, and approximately 80% were male. Having had anti-PD-1, anti-PD-L1 or anti-CTLA-4 therapy before was allowed, and roughly 40% had some.

CDR3 size: 14 residues. Trimming shortened V by 3 bases and J by 1 base, and 12 bases separated the two germline ends. Looked up from germline, CDR1 is SQVTM and CDR2 is ANQGSEA. Using immunoSEQ multiplex PCR, the repertoire was profiled, and TCRdb retains in-frame clones only, with some absent. The top ten clones hold 6% to 8% of a sample with some 76,000 clones, 92% of them seen once. At cycle 4 day 1, cycle 7 day 1, and baseline, blood was sampled. A single count supports this clone. The sequencing used CD4+ or CD8+ T cells sorted from blood, collected in a trial of the OX40 agonist ivuxolimab. This TCR came from an adult with an advanced solid tumor such as melanoma, head and neck, liver or kidney cancer. V is TRBV29-1 and J is TRBJ1-1; D gene unclear. The CDR3 region has the DNA TGCAGCGTTGATTCGCGGGCGGCGAACACTGAAGCTTTCTTT. This sequence encodes CSVDSRAANTEAFF.